This TCR beta chain derives from a study of blood T cell repertoires in COVID-19. Study-level background: Acute and convalescent COVID-19 samples came from the United States, Italy and Spain. T cells, B-cell-depleted T cells, or PBMCs supplied cDNA or gDNA.

Looked up from germline, CDR1 is SGHRS and CDR2 is YFSETQ. CDR3 length: 17 amino acids. The ends lost 1 base at V and 0 bases at J; junction bases unmatched: 9. The assay was immunoSEQ multiplex PCR, and TCRdb's table has in-frame clones only and misses some. Of roughly 200,000 clones in the sample, 85% to 90% are singletons; the top ten hold around 7.5%. This clone was seen a single time. Sequencing was carried out using peripheral blood. The V and J genes are TRBV5-1 and TRBJ1-2; 7 bases are shared with TRBD1. This receptor was obtained from a woman between 55 and 75 years old with acute or convalescent COVID-19. CDR3 DNA sequence: TGCGCCAGCAGCTTGCTAAGACAGGGATCGGCTAACTATGGCTACACCTTC. Translation: CASSLLRQGSANYGYTF.